This TCR beta chain was captured in a study of T-cell memory formation after mild COVID-19 (dated by TCRdb to about 2021). Study-wide context: TCR sequence clusters from the two donors were largely donor specific. The cohort comprised two young, previously healthy adult volunteers, one female and one male. In a couple of donors, T-cell clones that expanded and contracted after mild COVID-19 were tracked by sequencing TCRalpha and TCRbeta repertoires over time. On the study overall, not on this receptor specifically: Clones contracting from day 15 to 85 had balanced CD4/CD8 phenotypes, while a second wave expanding from day 15 to 37 was biased towards CD4+. Some responding clones were detected in pre-infection memory, which suggested that pre-existing cross-reactive memory T cells had joined the SARS-CoV-2 response. Only a couple of mild cases were covered by the study, and larger cohorts that include severe cases with pre-infection samples were considered necessary. Contracting CD4+ clones were located mainly in the CM and EM memory subsets, whereas CD8+ clones were found to be enriched in EMRA. SARS-CoV-2 specificity of the second-wave clones peaking on day 37 was not confirmed.

The CDR3, cysteine through phenylalanine, is 15 amino acids long. Just the 45-base CDR3 DNA is kept, in frame starting at base 1. CDR1 and CDR2, looked up from the germline V gene, are SGHRS and YFSETQ. V lost 10 bases and J lost 0 bases, and the count of bases not matched to a germline gene is 9. This clonotype was picked up a small number of times. The antigen this receptor binds is unknown. Per-nucleotide qualities are absent, and no much larger clonotype sits a single base away. TCRdb names Illumina NovaSeq 6000 as the instrument used. cDNA libraries for TCRalpha and TCRbeta were prepared by 5'RACE using constant-segment primers, with sample barcodes and unique molecular identifiers added. Trizol reagent was used to extract RNA from every sample. The libraries were amplified in two PCR steps, and the second step added a second sample barcode and Illumina TruSeq adapters. The libraries were sequenced on an Illumina NovaSeq using 2 x 150 bp paired-end reads. In the original analysis: The reads were demultiplexed and collapsed into UMI-guided consensus sequences using migec v1.2.7. With mixcr v2.1.11, UMI consensuses were aligned to TRA and TRB V and J templates and assembled into clonotypes. A clonotype was counted as expanded or contracted only if both edgeR and NoisET called the change significant, with noise models trained on biological replicates. For edgeR calls, the thresholds were a false discovery rate-adjusted p below 0.01 and a log2 fold-change of 1. PCA with hierarchical clustering of max-normalized trajectories of the 1000 most abundant clonotypes was used as exploratory dynamics analysis. Each responding clone was given a CD4 or CD8 phenotype based on the CD4+ and CD8+ repertoires, which had been sequenced separately. TCRdb reanalyzed the raw reads on its own, using fastp at Q25 for trimming and MiXCR for clone calling, and kept in-frame beta chains. Rows are unified per CDR3 protein, each entry keeping the most common DNA and genes. These V and J calls derive from TCRdb rather than the authors' analysis. This sample holds about 200,000 distinct CDR3 sequences; about 17% were observed only once. The biggest ten clones account for 2% to 3% of the sample.

Ficoll-Paque density gradient centrifugation was used to isolate PBMCs. The sequence links TRBV5-1 to TRBJ2-2, and 7 bases in between align with TRBD1. The sample was PBMCs or a T cell subset sorted from them (not recorded which). The origin of this receptor is an adult woman who had mild COVID-19 (a few samples of this study predate the infection). The sample titles of this study are shuffled in the database, so cell type and time point are left out; the donor was told from shared clones. The DNA reads TGCGCCTGCCGAAAGACAGGGACGAACACCGGGGAGCTGTTTTTT. Its amino acids are CACRKTGTNTGELFF. Full variable domain (CDR3 extended with the reference TRBV5-1 and TRBJ2-2 proteins): KAGVTQTPRYLIKTRGQQVTLSCSPISGHRSVSWYQQTPGQGLQFLFEYFSETQRNKGNFPGRFSGRQFSNSRSEMNVSTLELGDSALYLCACRKTGTNTGELFFGEGSRLTVL.